This T cell receptor (beta chain) was sequenced during a study of cytomegalovirus exposure and HLA in healthy donors. The CDR3 is 14 residues long. Deletions cut 3 bases from V and 4 bases from J, with 7 bases between. Germline CDR1 reads MDHEN; CDR2 reads SYDVKM. In the PCR, 60 Vbeta and 13 Jbeta primers were used. Assay used: immunoSEQ multiplex PCR; TCRdb lists only in-frame clones, some missing. Of some 160,000 clones in the sample, 65% to 85% were seen once. V and J are TRBV28 and TRBJ1-6, with a weak D call TRBD1 (6 bases). This sequence was found in a male donor in good health and CMV-seropositive. Sample: PBMCs. CDR3 region: CASSFQGYNSPLHF. The CDR3 DNA reads TGTGCCAGCAGTTTCCAGGGGTATAATTCACCCCTCCACTTT.